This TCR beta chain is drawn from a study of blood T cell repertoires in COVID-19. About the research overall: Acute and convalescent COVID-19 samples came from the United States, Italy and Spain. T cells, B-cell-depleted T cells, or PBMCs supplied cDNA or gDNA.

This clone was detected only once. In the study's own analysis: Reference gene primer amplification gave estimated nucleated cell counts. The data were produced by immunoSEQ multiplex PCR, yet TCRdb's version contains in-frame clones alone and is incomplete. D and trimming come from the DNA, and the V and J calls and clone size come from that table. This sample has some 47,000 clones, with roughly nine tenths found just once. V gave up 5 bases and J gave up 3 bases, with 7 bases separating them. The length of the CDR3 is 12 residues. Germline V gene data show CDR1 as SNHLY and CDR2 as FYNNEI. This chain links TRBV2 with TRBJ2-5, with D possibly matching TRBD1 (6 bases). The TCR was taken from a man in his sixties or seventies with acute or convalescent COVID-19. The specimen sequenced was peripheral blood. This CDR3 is CASSRTEETQYF. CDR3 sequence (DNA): TGTGCCAGCAGTAGGACAGAAGAGACCCAGTACTTC.